The 23 T cell receptor beta chains listed next were all sequenced from one sample in a study of Graves' ophthalmopathy and Graves' hyperthyroidism (dated by TCRdb to between 2017 and 2018). Sequencer: Illumina HiSeq 2000. For repertoire sequencing, the TCR beta CDR3 regions were amplified from RNA transcripts. A first-round RT-PCR used HTBI primers with the Qiagen OneStep RT-PCR kit, followed by a second-round multiplex PCR, size selection and purification. TCRdb passed the public sequencing reads through fastp at Q25 and MiXCR, retaining productive beta sequences. Each CDR3 protein appears once, grouped with its most common genes and DNA. The sample table contains about 400,000 distinct CDR3 sequences; only one count was recorded for 20% to 25% of them. Roughly 3.2% of the sample is held by the ten biggest clonotypes. The sample was peripheral blood. These receptors came from a woman under 30 with stable Graves' hyperthyroidism. Donor details come from another sample of the same person, matched by shared clones.

The chain recombines TRBV12-3 or TRBV12-4 with TRBJ1-6; the D is unclear. This CDR3 spans 15 amino acids. Trimming stripped 1 base from V and 0 bases from J, with 4 bases between. This chain's CDR3 is CASSLVGSYNSPLHF. As DNA, the CDR3 is TGTGCCAGCAGTTTAGTCGGCTCCTATAATTCACCCCTCCACTTT.

The table lists this clonotype with many counts. This rearrangement joins TRBV30 to TRBJ2-4; D remains ambiguous. Trimming took off 1 base at V and 6 bases at J, with 7 bases between the two ends. This CDR3 is built from 12 residues. Germline assignment: CDR1 GTSNPN and CDR2 SVGIG (reference sequence). CDR3 DNA sequence: TGTGCCTGGAGTGCTGGTCTAAACATTCAGTACTTC. Translation: CAWSAGLNIQYF.

This CDR3 is CASSLSPDYAFF. Written as DNA, the CDR3 is TGTGCCAGCAGTTTAAGTCCCGATTACGCTTTCTTT. V usage is TRBV12-3 or TRBV12-4 and J usage is TRBJ1-1, with D hard to call. This CDR3 is 12 amino acids long. Trimming left V 2 bases short and J 11 bases short, with 12 bases between.

J is TRBJ2-2 and V is TRBV6-1; D gene uncertain. V was trimmed by 7 bases and J by 8 bases, leaving 8 bases between them. This CDR3 region has 11 residues. Germline-derived CDR1 and CDR2 are MNHNS and SASEGT. CDR3 nucleotide sequence: TGTGCCAGCATGGTGGGTGGGGAGCTGTTTTTT. It yields the protein CASMVGGELFF.

Many counts were recorded for this clonotype. J is TRBJ2-7 and V is TRBV11-2; 10 bases map to TRBD2. Germline CDR1 SGHAT, CDR2 FQNNGV. The CDR3 contains 15 residues. The V segment lost 5 bases and the J segment 2 bases; nucleotides outside the gene matches: 6. DNA of the CDR3: TGTGCCAGCAGCACCGGACTAGCGGTCACCTACGAGCAGTACTTC. Translation: CASSTGLAVTYEQYF.

This clonotype was detected many times. V usage is TRBV12-3 or TRBV12-4 and J usage is TRBJ2-7; D is undetermined. The CDR3 extends over 13 amino acids. V dropped 6 bases and J dropped 6 bases, with 15 bases sitting between them. CDR3 DNA: TGTGCCAGCAGACTTAGGAGAGGCGGCGAGCAGTACTTC. Protein sequence: CASRLRRGGEQYF.

There are many counts of this clonotype. The rearrangement links TRBV20-1 to TRBJ1-2; unclear D gene. There are 15 residues in the CDR3. V was shortened by 6 bases and J by 6 bases, with 23 bases between the two germline ends. The germline V gene encodes CDR1 DFQATT and CDR2 SNEGSKA (reference sequence). The CDR3: CSAMGSEWPRDGYTF. The CDR3 nucleotides read TGCAGTGCCATGGGGTCTGAATGGCCAAGGGATGGCTACACCTTC.

This clonotype was counted at least ten times. V usage is TRBV6-1 and J usage is TRBJ1-6; D might be TRBD1 (5 bases). V lost 6 bases to trimming and J lost 14 bases, with 23 bases between them. The germline CDR1 and CDR2 sequences are MNHNS and SASEGT. CDR3 size: 15 residues. Here the CDR3 reads CASRHRDSPPMTLHF. CDR3 coding DNA: TGTGCCAGCAGACACCGGGACTCACCTCCTATGACCCTCCACTTT.

This chain joins TRBV28 and TRBJ2-5; no clear D. V was shortened by 4 bases and J by 1 base, with 25 bases between the two germline ends. The germline CDR1 and CDR2 sequences are MDHEN and SYDVKM. This CDR3 comprises 19 residues. The CDR3: CASSSHTYRGRFLQETQYF. CDR3 in DNA: TGTGCCAGCAGTTCCCACACATACCGAGGACGCTTCCTCCAAGAGACCCAGTACTTC. The complete variable domain, with remaining parts taken from reference TRBV28 and TRBJ2-5, reads DVKVTQSSRYLVKRTGEKVFLECVQDMDHENMFWYRQDPGLGLRLIYFSYDVKMKEKGDIPEGYSVSREKKERFSLILESASTNQTSMYLCASSSHTYRGRFLQETQYFGPGTRLLVL.

CDR3 sequence reads: CASSEFRDRPYEQYF. CDR3 in DNA: TGTGCCAGCAGTGAATTCCGGGACAGGCCCTACGAGCAGTACTTC. The rearrangement links TRBV6-1 to TRBJ2-7; 8 bases align to TRBD1. Germline lookup yields CDR1 MNHNS and CDR2 SASEGT. The CDR3 loop spans 15 amino acids. The trim removed 2 bases at V and 2 bases at J, leaving 5 bases unmatched.

This rearrangement joins TRBV19 to TRBJ2-2; no definite D call. The CDR3 extends over 14 amino acids. Germline assignment: CDR1 LNHDA and CDR2 SQIVND (reference sequence). Trimming left V 7 bases short and J 3 bases short, with 12 bases between. CDR3 DNA: TGTGCCAGTACGTTTGCTGGGGACACCGGGGAGCTGTTTTTT. Translation: CASTFAGDTGELFF.

Ten or more counts support this clonotype. The genes are TRBV20-1 and TRBJ1-1; no clear D. The CDR3 has 9 residues. Germline V gives CDR1 DFQATT, CDR2 SNEGSKA (reference sequence). V was pared by 1 base and J by 6 bases, with 0 bases between. As DNA, the CDR3 is TGCAGTGCTAGAGCTGAAGCTTTCTTT. Protein: CSARAEAFF.

This clonotype has just a few counts. This rearrangement joins TRBV7-2 to TRBJ2-5; 7 bases match TRBD2. The trim removed 5 bases at V and 8 bases at J, leaving 11 bases unmatched. The CDR3 has 14 residues. CDR1 SGHTA and CDR2 FQGNSA come from the germline V gene. CDR3: CASSGGLGEGTQYF. The CDR3 coding sequence is TGTGCCAGCAGCGGTGGACTAGGAGAAGGCACCCAGTACTTC.

The table lists this clonotype with many counts. This chain links TRBV4-1 with TRBJ2-4; 12 bases line up with TRBD2. Trimming removed 4 bases from V and 5 bases from J; junction bases left unmatched: 3. The CDR3 extends over 15 amino acids. Per germline, CDR1 MGHRA and CDR2 YSYEKL. CDR3 DNA sequence: TGCGCCAGCAGCCGACTAGCGGGAGTCCAAAACATTCAGTACTTC. Protein sequence: CASSRLAGVQNIQYF.

This clonotype was counted once. The V call is TRBV12-3 or TRBV12-4, the J call TRBJ2-5; D gene ambiguous. The CDR3 totals 14 residues. Trimming took off 7 bases at V and 1 base at J, with 13 bases between the two ends. The CDR3 DNA sequence: TGTGCCAGCACCCTAGGGTACGGCCAAGAGACCCAGTACTTC. This translates into CASTLGYGQETQYF.

In its sample, this clonotype was seen many times. The chain couples TRBV7-3 to TRBJ2-7; weak D call: TRBD2 (6 bases). Germline CDR1 SGHTA, CDR2 FQGTGA. There are 15 residues in the CDR3. V was cut by 2 bases and J by 0 bases, with 11 bases left in between. CDR3: CASSLYFGSSYEQYF. The DNA of the CDR3 is TGTGCCAGCAGCTTATATTTCGGGAGCTCCTACGAGCAGTACTTC.

This clonotype was observed at least ten times. J is TRBJ1-1 and V is TRBV4-1; no reliable D call. The CDR3 sequence is 15 residues long. Trimming took off 3 bases at V and 0 bases at J, with 11 bases between the two ends. The germline CDR1 and CDR2 sequences are MGHRA and YSYEKL. The CDR3 sequence: CASSHEVTLNTEAFF. CDR3 sequence (DNA): TGCGCCAGCAGCCATGAGGTAACCCTGAACACTGAAGCTTTCTTT.

This clonotype was recorded a few times. CDR3 bases: TGCGCCAGCAGCCAAGCGCCAGGTCCTGGAAACACCATATATTTT. This sequence encodes CASSQAPGPGNTIYF. This rearrangement joins TRBV4-1 to TRBJ1-3; D remains ambiguous. The CDR3 runs 15 residues. The germline V gene has CDR1 MGHRA and CDR2 YSYEKL. Trimming shortened V by 1 base and J by 2 bases, and 9 bases separated the two germline ends.

V and J are TRBV7-8 and TRBJ2-1, with D possibly matching TRBD1 (5 bases). Germline V lookup: CDR1 SGHVS, CDR2 FQNEAQ. V lost 1 base and J 4 bases, leaving 11 bases between the germline ends. The CDR3 is made up of 15 amino acids. CDR3 sequence reads: CASSLVGAEYNEQFF. DNA of the CDR3: TGTGCCAGCAGCTTAGTAGGGGCCGAATACAATGAGCAGTTCTTC.

In this sample, this clonotype turned up many times. This chain connects TRBV9 to TRBJ1-6; 10 bases are shared with TRBD1. The CDR3 consists of 16 residues. Germline trimming cut 3 bases from V and 4 bases from J; bases unmatched to any gene: 4. Germline assignment: CDR1 SGDLS and CDR2 YYNGEE. The DNA of the CDR3 is TGTGCCAGCAGCGGCGACAGGGGGCCGTATAATTCACCCCTCCACTTT. This gives the protein CASSGDRGPYNSPLHF.

This clonotype occurred many times. The V gene is TRBV29-1, the J gene TRBJ1-1; no reliable D call. CDR1 and CDR2 (germline): SQVTM, ANQGSEA. The CDR3 is 13 amino acids. Trimming pared 2 bases from V and 0 bases from J, leaving 7 bases between. CDR3 region: CSVEKVMNTEAFF. For the CDR3, the DNA is TGCAGCGTTGAAAAGGTCATGAACACTGAAGCTTTCTTT.

This clonotype came up many times. The chain uses TRBV7-2 and TRBJ1-1; 9 bases are shared with TRBD1. Germline values: CDR1 SGHTA, CDR2 FQGNSA. V was pared by 8 bases and J by 1 base, with 5 bases of the junction left unmatched. This CDR3 spans 14 amino acids. CDR3 region: CASADRGENTEAFF. CDR3 DNA: TGTGCCAGCGCCGACAGGGGGGAGAACACTGAAGCTTTCTTT. The whole variable domain, remainder taken from reference TRBV7-2 and TRBJ1-1, is GAGVSQSPSNKVTEKGKDVELRCDPISGHTALYWYRQSLGQGLEFLIYFQGNSAPDKSGLPSDRFSAERTGGSVSTLTIQRTQQEDSAVYLCASADRGENTEAFFGQGTRLTVV.

The genes are TRBV5-1 and TRBJ1-1; no clear D. V lost 5 bases to trimming and J lost 0 bases, with 5 bases between them. This CDR3 is built from 12 residues. Germline CDR1 and CDR2: SGHRS and YFSETQ. The DNA of the CDR3 is TGCGCCAGCAGACTCTTGAACACTGAAGCTTTCTTT. This translates into CASRLLNTEAFF.